Sequencing of this T cell receptor beta chain was carried out in a study of blood T cell repertoires in COVID-19. Germline CDR1 is SNHLY and CDR2 is FYNNEI. Trimming removed 6 bases at V and 6 bases at J, with 11 bases between. The CDR3 spans 13 residues. The protocol was immunoSEQ multiplex PCR, while the TCRdb copy is restricted to in-frame clones and leaves out a portion. The sample has about 210,000 clones, around 82% seen once. This clone has a handful of counts. J is TRBJ2-2 and V is TRBV2; the D gene is possibly TRBD1 (6 bases). This TCR was sampled from a woman aged 40 to 50 with active or convalescent COVID-19. Material for sequencing was peripheral blood. DNA for the CDR3: TGTGCCAGCAGAGGACAGACATCCGGGGAGCTGTTTTTT. It translates to CASRGQTSGELFF.